One sample yielded the 7 T cell receptor beta chains listed below, sequenced in a study of shared clonotypes between healthy human individuals. The naive CD8 fraction comprised CD45RO-negative cells positively selected for CCR7 and excluded terminally differentiated effector memory CD45RA+ cells. Sequenced by immunoSEQ multiplex PCR; TCRdb stores in-frame clones only, minus some. The sample carries more than 550,000 clones, approximately 90% recorded once. The sample consisted of naive CD8+ T cells sorted from blood. The receptors shown here come from a man aged 30 to 45 in good health.

The J gene is TRBJ2-7, the V gene TRBV2; tentative D call: TRBD2 (7 bases). Trimming shortened V by 4 bases and J by 4 bases, and 14 bases separated the two germline ends. Germline lookup yields CDR1 SNHLY and CDR2 FYNNEI. The CDR3 contains 14 residues. For the CDR3, the DNA is TGTGCCAGCAGTGTAGGGGGGGCGCGTTACGAGCAGTACTTC. This gives the protein CASSVGGARYEQYF.

The chain combines TRBV19 with TRBJ1-2; D gene ambiguous. CDR3 size: 11 residues. Between the trimmed V and J ends, which lost 6 bases and 3 bases, there was a span of 5 bases. The germline gives CDR1 LNHDA, CDR2 SQIVND (reference sequence). The CDR3 DNA is TGTGCCAGTAGACACGACTATGGCTACACCTTC. Translation gives CASRHDYGYTF.

The table lists this clone with a count of one. Other DNA sequences within the sample encode an identical CDR3. The chain carries TRBV27 and TRBJ2-7, with unresolved D. From germline, CDR1 is MNHEY and CDR2 SMNVEV (reference sequence). The ends were cut back, 2 bases at V and 0 bases at J, with 8 bases in the middle. This CDR3 comprises 14 residues. DNA for the CDR3: TGTGCCAGCAGTTTAAGGACGAGCTCCTACGAGCAGTACTTC. Its translation: CASSLRTSSYEQYF.

Remarks on this clone: Other DNA sequences in this sample translate to the same CDR3. The CDR3 nucleotides are TGCGCCAGCAGCCAAGTCCAGGGGTCCTACGAGCAGTACTTC. Encoded protein: CASSQVQGSYEQYF. This rearrangement joins TRBV4-1 to TRBJ2-7; D is possibly TRBD1 (6 bases). This CDR3 is built from 14 residues. Trimming took 1 base from V and 1 from J, leaving 8 bases between them. Germline lookup yields CDR1 MGHRA and CDR2 YSYEKL.

V and J are TRBV6-6 and TRBJ2-7; D is unclear. There are 15 residues in the CDR3. Germline values: CDR1 MNHNY, CDR2 SVGAGI (reference sequence). V shed 3 bases and J shed 4 bases, with 16 bases lying between them. The CDR3 sequence is CASSYYTAAQYEQYF. CDR3 DNA sequence: TGTGCCAGCAGTTATTATACGGCAGCTCAGTACGAGCAGTACTTC.

The chain carries TRBV18 and TRBJ2-2, with D uncertain. This CDR3 is 16 amino acids long. The V and J ends lost 3 bases and 4 bases respectively, with 15 bases between them. Germline V gene sequence: CDR1 KGHSH, CDR2 LQKENI. CDR3 protein: CASSPEKGPSTGELFF. CDR3 nucleotide sequence: TGTGCCAGCTCACCGGAGAAGGGTCCGAGCACCGGGGAGCTGTTTTTT. The variable domain in full, completed from reference TRBV18 and TRBJ2-2, reads NAGVMQNPRHLVRRRGQEARLRCSPMKGHSHVYWYRQLPEEGLKFMVYLQKENIIDESGMPKERFSAEFPKEGPSILRIQQVVRGDSAAYFCASSPEKGPSTGELFFGEGSRLTVL.

CDR3 DNA sequence: TGCGCCAGCAGCCTAGTGGAGGCTAGCACAGATACGCAGTATTTT. Its translation is CASSLVEASTDTQYF. The rearrangement uses TRBV4-1 and TRBJ2-3; perhaps TRBD2 as D (5 bases). The CDR3 runs to 15 residues. The germline V gene encodes CDR1 MGHRA and CDR2 YSYEKL. Trimming stripped 4 bases from V and 0 bases from J, with 11 bases between.